Below are 20 T cell receptor beta chains sequenced from a single sample in a study of blood T cell repertoires in COVID-19. Repertoires were generated with immunoSEQ multiplex PCR, while TCRdb's copy carries only in-frame clones and drops some. The sample has some 99,000 clones; 70% to 90% are singletons. The source material was peripheral blood. These receptors all stem from a woman aged 60-75 years with acute or convalescent COVID-19.

This sequence joins TRBV7-9 and TRBJ1-1; D gene uncertain. With 4 bases removed from V and 1 base from J, the gap between germline ends came to 16 bases. The CDR3 length is 16 residues. Germline V CDR1 and CDR2: SEHNR, FQNEAQ (reference sequence). Here the CDR3 reads CASSSPSPRGNTEAFF. The DNA for the CDR3 is TGTGCCAGCAGCTCTCCATCCCCCCGGGGGAACACTGAAGCTTTCTTT.

The rearrangement joins TRBV27 to TRBJ1-2, with a weak D call TRBD1 (6 bases). The germline CDR1 and CDR2 sequences are MNHEY and SMNVEV (reference sequence). The CDR3 covers 14 residues. V lost 5 bases to trimming and J lost 8 bases, with 18 bases between them. This chain's CDR3 is CASSRAASGGGYTF. The CDR3 nucleotides read TGTGCCAGCAGTCGAGCGGCTTCGGGGGGCGGCTACACCTTC.

CDR3 protein: CASSATGKRTEAFF. The CDR3 DNA reads TGTGCCAGCAGTGCGACAGGGAAGAGGACTGAAGCTTTCTTT. V gene TRBV2 combines with J gene TRBJ1-1; 7 bases are shared with TRBD1. Germline CDR1 and CDR2: SNHLY and FYNNEI. The length of the CDR3 is 14 residues. The J segment lost 5 bases and the V segment lost 4 bases, leaving 7 bases of the junction unmatched.

The chain recombines TRBV3-1 (or the pseudogene TRBV3-2) with TRBJ2-7, with 8 positions matching TRBD1. Germline CDR1 is LGHDT and CDR2 is YNNKEL (reference sequence). The V gene end was trimmed by 4 bases and the J gene end by 3 bases; junction bases not matched to a gene: 11. The CDR3 runs 16 residues. The CDR3 is CASSPQYDRGLYEQYF. The CDR3 DNA sequence: TGTGCCAGCAGCCCACAATACGACAGGGGTCTCTACGAGCAGTACTTC.

The V call is TRBV28, the J call TRBJ1-5; D perhaps matches TRBD1 (6 bases). V lost 5 bases and J lost 3, with 14 bases in between. The CDR3 totals 15 residues. CDR1 and CDR2 from the germline V gene are MDHEN and SYDVKM. The CDR3 sequence: CASSPSDRPNQPQHF. Here the CDR3 DNA reads TGTGCCAGCAGTCCCAGTGACAGGCCCAATCAGCCCCAGCATTTT.

The chain employs TRBV11-2 and TRBJ1-3; no definite D call. This CDR3 contains 15 residues. The germline gives CDR1 SGHAT, CDR2 FQNNGV. V lost 0 bases and J lost 4, with 10 bases in between. CDR3 loop: CASSLDPTGGNTIYF. CDR3 in DNA: TGTGCCAGCAGCTTAGATCCAACCGGGGGAAACACCATATATTTT.

This clone was observed a few times. The chain is built from TRBV2 and TRBJ2-7, with 10 bases identical to TRBD1. Trimming cost V 7 bases and J 6 bases; bases outside gene matches: 9. The germline gives CDR1 SNHLY, CDR2 FYNNEI. The CDR3 is 14 residues long. The CDR3 loop is CASTGQGDSSEQYF. The CDR3 nucleotides are TGTGCCAGCACTGGACAGGGGGATTCTAGCGAGCAGTACTTC. The full variable domain, rest sourced from reference TRBV2 and TRBJ2-7, is EPEVTQTPSHQVTQMGQEVILRCVPISNHLYFYWYRQILGQKVEFLVSFYNNEISEKSEIFDDQFSVERPDGSNFTLKIRSTKLEDSAMYFCASTGQGDSSEQYFGPGTRLTVT.

The chain uses TRBV18 and TRBJ2-7; D gene unclear. From germline, CDR1 is KGHSH and CDR2 LQKENI. V lost 4 bases, J lost 4 bases, and 20 bases lay in between. The CDR3 totals 16 residues. For the CDR3, the DNA is TGTGCCAGCTCACTCTCGACTGCCCCGAGTGGGTACGAGCAGTACTTC. As protein: CASSLSTAPSGYEQYF.

The chain recombines TRBV10-3 with TRBJ2-1; perhaps TRBD2 as D (5 bases). Trimming pared 3 bases from V and 2 bases from J, leaving 14 bases between. Germline V lookup: CDR1 ENHRY, CDR2 SYGVKD. This CDR3 has 16 residues. In nucleotides, the CDR3 is TGTGCCATCAGTGACTCGGCTAGCCGTACCTACAATGAGCAGTTCTTC. Its translation: CAISDSASRTYNEQFF.

This chain joins TRBV9 and TRBJ2-3; 8 bases match TRBD2. Germline V gene lookup returns CDR1 SGDLS and CDR2 YYNGEE. This CDR3 has 16 residues. Losses at the gene ends were 3 bases for V and 6 bases for J; bases not matched to a gene: 12. As DNA, the CDR3 is TGTGCCAGCAGCGAGGATGTAGCGGGACAATGGGATACGCAGTATTTT. Amino acids: CASSEDVAGQWDTQYF.

The chain has TRBV19 and TRBJ2-1; TRBD1 matches at 8 bases. The CDR3 is 14 residues long. The J segment lost 7 bases and the V segment lost 7 bases, leaving 9 bases of the junction unmatched. Germline lookup yields CDR1 LNHDA and CDR2 SQIVND (reference sequence). The CDR3 here is CASTRKRQGNEQFF. In nucleotides, the CDR3 is TGTGCCAGTACTAGAAAAAGACAGGGGAATGAGCAGTTCTTC.

This clone was found once. The chain has TRBV2 and TRBJ2-5; 9 nucleotides match TRBD2. V shed 8 bases, J shed 5 bases, and the junction held 12 bases outside the gene matches. CDR3 size: 15 residues. Germline assignment: CDR1 SNHLY and CDR2 FYNNEI. CDR3 DNA sequence: TGTGCCAGCGGCCTTGATGGCGGGGGGGTGGAGACCCAGTACTTC. This sequence encodes CASGLDGGGVETQYF.

The chain has TRBV5-6 and TRBJ1-3, with 8 bases lining up with TRBD1. Per germline, CDR1 SGHDT and CDR2 YYEEEE. The CDR3 covers 14 residues. The V and J ends lost 4 bases and 4 bases, in that order; junction bases with no gene match: 4. The CDR3 is CASSPTGDGNTIYF. CDR3 in DNA: TGTGCCAGCAGCCCGACAGGGGACGGAAACACCATATATTTT.

The chain uses TRBV4-2 and TRBJ2-3; 10 nucleotides line up with TRBD2. This CDR3 is 16 amino acids long. Unmatched junction bases numbered 15, after V lost 10 bases and J lost 5 bases. Germline values: CDR1 LGHNA, CDR2 YNFKEQ. DNA of the CDR3: TGTGCCACCAACCCATTAAGCGGGGGGGCAGGAGATACGCAGTATTTT. It specifies CATNPLSGGAGDTQYF.

This chain links TRBV6-2 or TRBV6-3 with TRBJ1-1; D uncertain. Germline V gene sequence: CDR1 MNHEY, CDR2 SVGEGT. CDR3 length: 14 residues. V gave up 2 bases and J gave up 4 bases, with 11 bases separating them. The DNA of the CDR3 is TGTGCCAGCAGTTACGAGGGCCGGACCACTGAAGCTTTCTTT. Protein: CASSYEGRTTEAFF.

The J gene is TRBJ2-1, the V gene TRBV4-1; 9 bases line up with TRBD2. Germline CDR1 is MGHRA and CDR2 is YSYEKL. The CDR3 covers 17 residues. V was clipped by 4 bases and J by 1 base; unmatched bases: 8. The CDR3 bases are TGCGCCAGCAGCCCCCAGGCGGGAGGGGGATCCTACAATGAGCAGTTCTTC. Translated: CASSPQAGGGSYNEQFF.

The chain is built from TRBV5-1 and TRBJ2-1; D is unclear. Germline V gives CDR1 SGHRS, CDR2 YFSETQ. Trimming left V 5 bases short and J 4 bases short, with 7 bases between. The CDR3 loop spans 12 amino acids. CDR3 sequence reads: CASSRQYNEQFF. The DNA of the CDR3 is TGCGCCAGCAGTCGTCAGTACAATGAGCAGTTCTTC.

The DNA of the CDR3 is TGTGCCACCAGTGGTTCGGGACAGGGTAATCAGCCCCAGCATTTT. This gives the protein CATSGSGQGNQPQHF. The chain combines TRBV24-1 with TRBJ1-5; 9 nucleotides match TRBD1. The J segment lost 4 bases and the V segment lost 5 bases, leaving 5 bases of the junction unmatched. CDR1 is KGHDR and CDR2 is SFDVKD in the germline V gene. This CDR3 is 15 amino acids long.

This chain joins TRBV28 and TRBJ1-2; D remains unclear. Trimming pared 10 bases from V and 2 bases from J, leaving 14 bases between. Per the germline V gene, CDR1 is MDHEN and CDR2 is SYDVKM. The CDR3 extends over 13 amino acids. In DNA form, the CDR3 reads TGTGCCACCCTCGCGACAAAGAACTATGGCTACACCTTC. Protein product: CATLATKNYGYTF.

The chain has TRBV6-5 and TRBJ1-4; the D gene is possibly TRBD1 (5 bases). V was pared by 6 bases and J by 6 bases, with 11 bases between. Germline CDR1 reads MNHEY; CDR2 reads SVGAGI. This CDR3 comprises 13 residues. This chain's CDR3 is CASRRGSDEKLFF. CDR3 DNA: TGTGCCAGCAGAAGGGGATCTGATGAAAAACTGTTTTTT.